This T cell receptor beta chain was documented in a study of T cell repertoires in cytomegalovirus infection. Study-level information: Well-studied HLA-B-restricted epitopes and recently identified HLA-C-restricted epitopes of CMV were both used in the study.

TCRdb redid the calling of the reads with MiXCR, one entry per CDR3 protein. This table holds around 99,000 distinct CDR3 sequences, about 30% found once. V lost 0 bases and J lost 5; bases outside the gene matches: 4. This CDR3 is built from 15 residues. CDR1 is MGHRA, CDR2 YSYEKL, per germline. On this clonotype itself: Antigen unknown.

Source: CD8+ T cells from cultured PBMCs, taken from culture after CMV antigen stimulation. The clonotype originates from a human donor in good health (CMV status not recorded). Some clones in this sample may be carry-over from other donors' samples. The gene calls are TRBV4-1 and TRBJ1-2, with 9 bases matching TRBD1. CDR3 sequence reads: CASSQDPGTGYGYTF. The DNA of the CDR3 is TGCGCCAGCAGCCAAGATCCCGGGACAGGGTATGGCTACACCTTC.